This TCR beta chain was identified during a study of blood T cell repertoires in COVID-19. Turning to the study itself: There were acute and convalescent COVID-19 samples, and they came from the United States, Italy and Spain. T cells, B-cell-depleted T cells, or PBMCs supplied cDNA or gDNA.

Authors' methods: Nucleated cell counts were estimated from reference gene primer amplification. The table came from immunoSEQ multiplex PCR; TCRdb's copy has only in-frame clones and leaves some out. From that table come the V and J calls and clone size; the DNA was used to work out D and trimming. The sample records over 200,000 clones, 85% to 90% being singletons. V lost 8 bases and J lost 0, with 12 bases in between. The CDR3 totals 14 residues. Germline V gene sequence: CDR1 MNHEY, CDR2 SVGAGI. This clonotype originated in a man aged 55 to 70 who had recovered from COVID-19. The sample was peripheral blood. This chain uses TRBV6-5 with TRBJ2-3; D may be TRBD2 (5 bases). CDR3 DNA sequence: TGTGCCAGCGGGATAGCGCTTAGCACAGATACGCAGTATTTT. It codes for CASGIALSTDTQYF.